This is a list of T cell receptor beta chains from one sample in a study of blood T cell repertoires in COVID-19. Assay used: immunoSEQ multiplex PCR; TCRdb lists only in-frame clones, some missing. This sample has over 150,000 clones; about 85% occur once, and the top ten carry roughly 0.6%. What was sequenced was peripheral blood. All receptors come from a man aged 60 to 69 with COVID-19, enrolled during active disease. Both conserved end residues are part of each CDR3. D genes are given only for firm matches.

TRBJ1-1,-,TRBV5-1,CASRAGTSNTEAFF
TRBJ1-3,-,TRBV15,CATSTKDRRGNTIYF
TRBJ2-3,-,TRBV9,CASSVGADTQYF
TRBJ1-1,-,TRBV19,CASSIGADNTEAFF
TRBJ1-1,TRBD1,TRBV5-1,CASSLVAGGLTEAFF
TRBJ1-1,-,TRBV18,CASSPPRPEEAFF
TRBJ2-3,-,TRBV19,CASSIGAGSTDTQYF
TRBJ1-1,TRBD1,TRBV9,CASSVGGQGDTEAFF
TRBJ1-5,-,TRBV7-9,CASSLMGQTNQPQHF
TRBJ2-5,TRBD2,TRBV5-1,CASSFLAGGQETQYF
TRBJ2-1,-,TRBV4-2,CASSLRVLTYEQFF
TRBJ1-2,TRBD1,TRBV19,CASSTGEGGYTF
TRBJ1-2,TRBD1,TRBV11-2,CASSPLRGTGGYGYTF
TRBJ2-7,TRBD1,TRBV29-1,CSAGQGTYEQYF
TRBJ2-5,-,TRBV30,CAWSTGLQETQYF
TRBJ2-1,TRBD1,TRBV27,CASSHRDRTYNEQFF
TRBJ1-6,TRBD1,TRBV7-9,CASSQGQGFYNSPLHF
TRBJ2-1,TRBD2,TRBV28,CASSLAGGRNEQFF
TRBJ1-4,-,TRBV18,CASSPSPGEEKLFF
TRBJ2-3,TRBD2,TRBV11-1,CASSSLAGSTDTQYF
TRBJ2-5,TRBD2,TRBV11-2,CASSSGWTSGQETQYF
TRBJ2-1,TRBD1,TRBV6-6,CASILTGGTYNEQFF
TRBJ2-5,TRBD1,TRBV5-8,CASSKETGVRGTQYF
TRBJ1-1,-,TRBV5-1,CASSFTKGVETEAFF
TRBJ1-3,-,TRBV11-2,CASSSTVLSTGNTIYF
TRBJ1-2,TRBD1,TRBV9,CASSVVQGASYGYTF
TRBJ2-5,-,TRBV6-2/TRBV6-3,CASSYSMAMETQYF
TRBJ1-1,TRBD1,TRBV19,CASSPGQGAAFF
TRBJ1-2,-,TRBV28,CASSVKQGLFDYGYTF
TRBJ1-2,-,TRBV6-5,CASSYGGRGNYGYTF
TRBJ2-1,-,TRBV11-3,CASSFTGEGYEQFF